The 27 T cell receptor beta chains below come from one sample, sequenced in a study of CD8 T cells in Susac syndrome. cDNA came from around 0.5 to 1 ug RNA primed by random hexamers. MiXCR was run by TCRdb on the immunoSEQ multiplex PCR reads, yielding one entry per CDR3 protein. The sample has approximately 120,000 distinct CDR3 sequences, around 91% seen once. The sample was CD8+ T cells from PBMCs. The receptors here all came from a human donor with multiple sclerosis.

The chain has TRBV5-6 and TRBJ1-1, with D hard to call. This CDR3 comprises 14 residues. V lost 0 bases and J 0 bases, leaving 6 bases between the germline ends. Germline CDR1 is SGHDT and CDR2 is YYEEEE. The CDR3 coding sequence is TGTGCCAGCAGCTTGGTTAGGATGAACACTGAAGCTTTCTTT. Translation: CASSLVRMNTEAFF.

This rearrangement joins TRBV19 to TRBJ1-2; D is perhaps TRBD1 (6 bases). CDR3 size: 14 residues. Between the trimmed V and J ends, which lost 5 bases and 2 bases, there was a span of 12 bases. Germline loops: CDR1 LNHDA, CDR2 SQIVND (reference sequence). The CDR3 DNA is TGTGCCAGTAGTCCGGAGCAGGGGAACTATGGCTACACCTTC. It is translated as CASSPEQGNYGYTF. Full variable domain (rest looked up from reference TRBV19 and TRBJ1-2): DGGITQSPKYLFRKEGQNVTLSCEQNLNHDAMYWYRQDPGQGLRLIYYSQIVNDFQKGDIAEGYSVSREKKESFPLTVTSAQKNPTAFYLCASSPEQGNYGYTFGSGTRLTVV.

This chain uses TRBV4-2 with TRBJ2-7; 7 bases are shared with TRBD2. V lost 4 bases, J lost 1 base, and 7 bases stayed unmatched. Per the germline V gene, CDR1 is LGHNA and CDR2 is YNFKEQ. The CDR3 is 15 residues long. CDR3 DNA: TGTGCCAGCAGCCCTGGGGCGGGAGTTTCCTACGAGCAGTACTTC. Protein sequence: CASSPGAGVSYEQYF.

This chain links TRBV5-1 with TRBJ1-1, with no clear D. The CDR3 length is 14 residues. With 3 bases removed from V and 5 bases from J, the gap between germline ends came to 14 bases. CDR1 and CDR2 (germline): SGHRS, YFSETQ. The CDR3 here is CASSSHPAGTEAFF. The CDR3 DNA is TGCGCCAGCAGCTCACACCCCGCTGGGACTGAAGCTTTCTTT.

The V gene is TRBV7-6, the J gene TRBJ2-3; 10 nucleotides align to TRBD2. The germline V gene encodes CDR1 SGHVS and CDR2 FNYEAQ. This CDR3 comprises 19 residues. J gave up 4 bases and V 3 bases, and 16 bases lay outside the gene matches. CDR3 region: CASSLELAGSLGQADTQYF. The CDR3 DNA follows: TGTGCCAGCAGCTTGGAACTAGCGGGAAGTTTAGGACAAGCAGATACGCAGTATTTT.

J is TRBJ1-2 and V is TRBV30, with D tentatively TRBD1 (6 bases). V was clipped by 2 bases and J by 2 bases, with 18 bases between them. The length of the CDR3 is 16 residues. Germline values: CDR1 GTSNPN, CDR2 SVGIG (reference sequence). In DNA form, the CDR3 reads TGTGCCTGGAGTCTACCGTGGACAGCTATAAACTATGGCTACACCTTC. Translating it yields CAWSLPWTAINYGYTF.

The rearrangement joins TRBV6-1 to TRBJ1-2; D is unresolved. This CDR3 spans 13 amino acids. Trimming took 4 bases from V and 6 from J, leaving 12 bases between them. Germline loops: CDR1 MNHNS, CDR2 SASEGT. This CDR3 is CASSGPRGDGYTF. The CDR3 DNA sequence: TGTGCCAGCAGTGGACCCCGAGGAGATGGCTACACCTTC.

This rearrangement joins TRBV4-1 to TRBJ2-2; D remains unclear. V lost 2 bases, J lost 7 bases, and 11 bases lay in between. Germline V gene data show CDR1 as MGHRA and CDR2 as YSYEKL. CDR3 size: 14 residues. CDR3 region: CASSQFGLGGELFF. Here the CDR3 DNA reads TGCGCCAGCAGCCAATTCGGTCTTGGCGGGGAGCTGTTTTTT.

The chain combines TRBV19 with TRBJ2-7, with no clear D. The CDR3 length is 13 residues. Deletions cut 3 bases from V and 3 bases from J, with 9 bases between. Germline V lookup: CDR1 LNHDA, CDR2 SQIVND (reference sequence). The CDR3 here is CASSMGTSYEQYF. The CDR3 nucleotides are TGTGCCAGTAGTATGGGCACCAGCTACGAGCAGTACTTC. The variable domain in full, completed from reference TRBV19 and TRBJ2-7, reads DGGITQSPKYLFRKEGQNVTLSCEQNLNHDAMYWYRQDPGQGLRLIYYSQIVNDFQKGDIAEGYSVSREKKESFPLTVTSAQKNPTAFYLCASSMGTSYEQYFGPGTRLTVT.

The chain combines TRBV27 with TRBJ2-7; D is unresolved. V lost 8 bases, J lost 5 bases, and 13 bases lay in between. This CDR3 is 12 amino acids long. Germline lookup yields CDR1 MNHEY and CDR2 SMNVEV (reference sequence). Here the CDR3 reads CASVSPPDEQYF. Written as DNA, the CDR3 is TGTGCCAGCGTATCGCCTCCGGACGAGCAGTACTTC.

The chain joins TRBV7-9 to TRBJ1-2; D remains ambiguous. Germline values: CDR1 SEHNR, CDR2 FQNEAQ (reference sequence). V was cut by 3 bases and J by 4 bases, with 12 bases left in between. The CDR3 has 14 residues. CDR3 protein: CASSLDSVLYGYTF. Here the CDR3 DNA reads TGTGCCAGCAGCTTGGACTCGGTCCTCTATGGCTACACCTTC.

The V call is TRBV9, the J call TRBJ1-1; no reliable D call. V lost 0 bases and J 2 bases, leaving 8 bases between the germline ends. The V gene's germline CDR1 is SGDLS and CDR2 YYNGEE. The length of the CDR3 is 14 residues. CDR3 sequence: CASSVGWGNTEAFF. The CDR3 DNA sequence: TGTGCCAGCAGCGTAGGTTGGGGAAACACTGAAGCTTTCTTT.

This chain connects TRBV29-1 to TRBJ2-3; TRBD1 agrees at 9 bases. Per the germline V gene, CDR1 is SQVTM and CDR2 is ANQGSEA. Trimming took 0 bases from V and 4 from J; bases not matched to a gene: 8. The CDR3 runs to 16 residues. The CDR3 DNA sequence: TGCAGCGTTGAAGATCTGAGGACAGGGGATGCAGATACGCAGTATTTT. Its translation is CSVEDLRTGDADTQYF.

The chain employs TRBV9 and TRBJ1-1; weak D call: TRBD1 (5 bases). V was shortened by 4 bases and J by 7 bases, with 11 bases between the two germline ends. The length of the CDR3 is 12 residues. Germline CDR1 SGDLS, CDR2 YYNGEE. The CDR3, as DNA: TGTGCCAGCAGCAGTCCGACAGTTGAAGCTTTCTTT. Encoded protein: CASSSPTVEAFF.

The chain couples TRBV7-8 to TRBJ2-3; the D is unclear. The CDR3 has 14 residues. The V gene lost 3 bases and the J gene lost 6 bases, with 13 bases spanning the gap. CDR1 is SGHVS and CDR2 is FQNEAQ in the germline V gene. The CDR3 DNA sequence: TGTGCCAGCAGCTTCCCCCGGGCTTTGGATACGCAGTATTTT. It encodes CASSFPRALDTQYF.

This clonotype was seen once. The chain is built from TRBV20-1 and TRBJ1-1; D uncertain. V was pared by 0 bases and J by 4 bases, with 15 bases between. CDR3 length equals 15 residues. The germline V gene encodes CDR1 DFQATT and CDR2 SNEGSKA (reference sequence). CDR3 in amino acids: CSARDRADLGTEAFF. The CDR3 DNA reads as TGCAGTGCTAGAGATCGGGCCGATTTGGGCACTGAAGCTTTCTTT.

V usage is TRBV28 and J usage is TRBJ2-7; no firm D call. The V gene lost 6 bases and the J gene lost 7 bases, with 10 bases spanning the gap. There are 11 residues in the CDR3. Germline CDR1 reads MDHEN; CDR2 reads SYDVKM. The DNA for the CDR3 is TGTGCCAGCAGGGCCCTCTTGGAGCAGTACTTC. This translates into CASRALLEQYF.

The chain has TRBV12-3 or TRBV12-4 and TRBJ2-3, with D possibly TRBD2 on 5 matching bases. The CDR3 is made up of 17 amino acids. Trimming shortened V by 0 bases and J by 4 bases, and 17 bases separated the two germline ends. As DNA, the CDR3 is TGTGCCAGCAGTTTAGCCCGGACTCTACCCGGCGCAGATACGCAGTATTTT. Amino acid sequence: CASSLARTLPGADTQYF.

The CDR3 DNA follows: TGTGCCAGCACCTACGGGGGTGCAGATACGCAGTATTTT. Encoded protein: CASTYGGADTQYF. The gene calls are TRBV6-5 and TRBJ2-3; TRBD2 is a possible D gene (6 bases). CDR1 is MNHEY, CDR2 SVGAGI, per germline. Trimming cost V 7 bases and J 4 bases, with 12 bases left between them. This CDR3 is built from 13 residues.

This sequence joins TRBV25-1 and TRBJ2-2, with TRBD2 identical over 11 bases. Germline CDR1 MGHDK, CDR2 SYGVNS. The CDR3 length is 18 residues. Trimming cost V 4 bases and J 1 base; bases outside gene matches: 8. The CDR3 coding sequence is TGTGCCAGCAGTGGTACTAGCGGGAGTAAAAAGAACACCGGGGAGCTGTTTTTT. It specifies CASSGTSGSKKNTGELFF.

This clonotype was seen a handful of times. This rearrangement joins TRBV9 to TRBJ1-3, with D uncertain. This CDR3 has 14 amino acids. V dropped 0 bases and J dropped 4 bases, with 8 bases sitting between them. Germline CDR1 and CDR2: SGDLS and YYNGEE. The CDR3 loop is CASSVGTKGNTIYF. The CDR3 DNA follows: TGTGCCAGCAGCGTAGGGACGAAGGGAAACACCATATATTTT. The variable domain in full, completed from reference TRBV9 and TRBJ1-3, reads DSGVTQTPKHLITATGQRVTLRCSPRSGDLSVYWYQQSLDQGLQFLIQYYNGEERAKGNILERFSAQQFPDLHSELNLSSLELGDSALYFCASSVGTKGNTIYFGEGSWLTVV.

This clonotype has a single count. The J gene is TRBJ2-1, the V gene TRBV12-3 or TRBV12-4; the match to TRBD1 covers 8 bases. The CDR3 has 15 amino acids. The V gene end was trimmed by 5 bases and the J gene end by 4 bases; junction bases not matched to a gene: 7. CDR3 sequence reads: CASSPGTGAYNEQFF. DNA for the CDR3: TGTGCCAGCAGTCCCGGGACAGGAGCTTACAATGAGCAGTTCTTC.

V gene TRBV20-1 combines with J gene TRBJ2-3, with 11 nucleotides matching TRBD2. Germline values: CDR1 DFQATT, CDR2 SNEGSKA (reference sequence). The V segment lost 0 bases and the J segment 2 bases; nucleotides outside the gene matches: 13. The CDR3 has 19 amino acids. CDR3 DNA: TGCAGTGCTAGAGACCCTACTATTCCGGGACTAGCGGCCACAGATACGCAGTATTTT. It encodes CSARDPTIPGLAATDTQYF.

The chain joins TRBV9 to TRBJ2-1; 9 nucleotides match TRBD2. V lost 2 bases and J lost 8; bases outside the gene matches: 2. The CDR3 consists of 13 residues. Germline-derived CDR1 and CDR2 are SGDLS and YYNGEE. CDR3 sequence: CASSVTSGDEQFF. CDR3 DNA sequence: TGTGCCAGCAGCGTGACTAGCGGTGATGAGCAGTTCTTC.

This clonotype was found a few times. J is TRBJ2-7 and V is TRBV4-1, with 8 bases lining up with TRBD1. The ends lost 1 base at V and 7 bases at J; junction bases unmatched: 12. This CDR3 comprises 16 residues. Germline V gene data show CDR1 as MGHRA and CDR2 as YSYEKL. The CDR3 sequence: CASSQGWGQALGEQYF. CDR3 bases: TGCGCCAGCAGCCAAGGGTGGGGACAGGCTTTGGGAGAGCAGTACTTC.

The J gene is TRBJ2-7, the V gene TRBV4-1, with D possibly being TRBD2 (6 bases). Germline values: CDR1 MGHRA, CDR2 YSYEKL. The CDR3 covers 14 residues. The ends were cut back, 1 base at V and 1 base at J, with 8 bases in the middle. CDR3 sequence: CASSQGTKSYEQYF. The CDR3 nucleotides read TGCGCCAGCAGCCAAGGGACTAAGTCCTACGAGCAGTACTTC.

V is TRBV19 and J is TRBJ2-1; D assignment may be TRBD1 or TRBD2 (5 bases each). CDR3 size: 14 residues. Germline CDR1 and CDR2: LNHDA and SQIVND (reference sequence). V gave up 5 bases and J gave up 4 bases, with 12 bases separating them. In DNA form, the CDR3 reads TGTGCCAGTAGTTTAAAGGGACGTTACAATGAGCAGTTCTTC. Translated: CASSLKGRYNEQFF.